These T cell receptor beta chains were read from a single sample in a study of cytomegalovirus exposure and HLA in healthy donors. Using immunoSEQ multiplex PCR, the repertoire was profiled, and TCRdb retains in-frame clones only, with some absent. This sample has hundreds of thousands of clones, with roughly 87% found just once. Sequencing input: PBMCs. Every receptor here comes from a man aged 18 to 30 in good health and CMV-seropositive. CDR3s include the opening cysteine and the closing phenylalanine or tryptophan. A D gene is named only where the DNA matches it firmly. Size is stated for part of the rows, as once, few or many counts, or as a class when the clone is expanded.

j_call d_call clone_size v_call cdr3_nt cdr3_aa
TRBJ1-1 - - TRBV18 TGTGCCAGCTCACCACCGATGGGTATGAACACTGAAGCTTTCTTT CASSPPMGMNTEAFF
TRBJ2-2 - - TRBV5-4 TGTGCCAGCAGCAACAACGGACAGTTGACCGGGGAGCTGTTTTTT CASSNNGQLTGELFF
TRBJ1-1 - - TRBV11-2 TGTGCCAGCAGCTTACCAGGAGGTGGGACTGAAGCTTTCTTT CASSLPGGGTEAFF
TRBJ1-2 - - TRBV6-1 TGTGCCAGCAGGGTTGGAAGATCGGAATTTTATGGCTACACCTTC CASRVGRSEFYGYTF
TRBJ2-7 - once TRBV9 TGTGCCAGCAGCGTACCACCTTGGGGCAGGGGATCCTACGAGCAGTACTTC CASSVPPWGRGSYEQYF
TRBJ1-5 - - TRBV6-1 TGTGCCAGCAGAAAGGGGGGCGAACAGCCCCAGCATTTT CASRKGGEQPQHF
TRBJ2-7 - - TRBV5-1 TGCGCCAGCAGCTCAGAGGGGGGCGCGAGCTCCTACGAGCAGTACTTC CASSSEGGASSYEQYF
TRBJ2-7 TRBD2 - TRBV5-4 TGTGCCAGCAGCTTCGGGGATAGCGGGAGGTTGTACGAGCAGTACTTC CASSFGDSGRLYEQYF
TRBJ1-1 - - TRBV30 TGTGCCTGGAGTGGGGCGGCTGAAGCTTTCTTT CAWSGAAEAFF
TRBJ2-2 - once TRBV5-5 TGTGCCAGCAGCTTGTGGGGCACCGGGGAGCTGTTTTTT CASSLWGTGELFF
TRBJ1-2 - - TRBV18 TGTGCCAGCTCACCAGACGGGATCGGCGGCTACACCTTC CASSPDGIGGYTF
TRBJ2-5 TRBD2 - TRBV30 TGTGCCTGGAGAACAAAGCGGGGATCTATCAAAGAGACCCAGTACTTC CAWRTKRGSIKETQYF
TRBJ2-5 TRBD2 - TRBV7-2 TGTGCCAGCAGCTTAGTAGCGGGAGCAGGAAAGACCCAGTACTTC CASSLVAGAGKTQYF
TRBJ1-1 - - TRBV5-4 TGTGCCAGCAGCACGGGACTGATGAACACTGAAGCTTTCTTT CASSTGLMNTEAFF
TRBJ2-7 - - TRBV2 TGTGCCAGCAGTGATCTCGGGCTTTACTCCTACGAGCAGTACTTC CASSDLGLYSYEQYF
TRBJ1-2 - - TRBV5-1 TGCGCCAGCAGCGCTATCGACAGCAACTATGGCTACACCTTC CASSAIDSNYGYTF
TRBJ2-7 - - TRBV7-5 TGTGTCAGAAGCTTCACGGGACAGGGGGCCTTGGGCGAGCAGTACTTC CVRSFTGQGALGEQYF
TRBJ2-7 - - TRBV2 TGTGCCAGCAGTGGGGCCTACGAGCAGTACTTC CASSGAYEQYF
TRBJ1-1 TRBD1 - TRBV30 TGTGCCTGGAGTGGTGGGACAGGGGGCAATTTTTTCCCGGGCCAATTT CAWSGGTGGNFFPGQF
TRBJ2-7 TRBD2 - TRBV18 TGTGCCAGCTCACCAAACAGCGGGAATTACTACGAGCAGTACTTC CASSPNSGNYYEQYF
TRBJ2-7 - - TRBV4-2 TGTGCCAGCAGCCAAGAAGCAGGACAATTCTACGAGCAGTACTTC CASSQEAGQFYEQYF
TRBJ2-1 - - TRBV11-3 TGTGCCAGCAGCTCTCTACGGGGTACTGAGCAGTTCTTC CASSSLRGTEQFF
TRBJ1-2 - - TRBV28 TGTGCCAGCAGTTTGGGGCAGGGGTACTATGGCTACACCTTC CASSLGQGYYGYTF
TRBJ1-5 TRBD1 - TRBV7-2 TGTGCCAGCAGCCCAAGAGGACAGGGGGATCAGCCCCAGCATTTT CASSPRGQGDQPQHF
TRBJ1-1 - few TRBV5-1 TGCGCCAGCAGCCCCAACCTCAGGGACACTGAAGCTTTCTTT CASSPNLRDTEAFF
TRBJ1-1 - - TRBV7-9 TGTGCCAGCAGCTTGGGGACCCAGAACACTGAAGCTTTCTTT CASSLGTQNTEAFF
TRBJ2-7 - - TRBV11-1 TGTGCCAGCAGCTTGGACTACCTCTACGAGCAGTACTTC CASSLDYLYEQYF
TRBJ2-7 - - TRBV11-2 TGTGCCAGCAGGGGAGTAGCGGAGCAGTACTTC CASRGVAEQYF
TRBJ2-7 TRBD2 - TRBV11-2 TGTGCCAGCAGCTTAAGCGGGAGGCTCTCCTACGAGCAGTACTTC CASSLSGRLSYEQYF
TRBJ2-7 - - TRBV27 TGTGCCAGCAGTTTATCAGCCTCCTACGAGCAGTACTTC CASSLSASYEQYF